Listed here are 11 T cell receptor beta chains from one sample, sequenced in a study of T-cell memory formation after mild COVID-19. TCRdb passed the 5' RACE reads through MiXCR, listing each CDR3 protein once. In the table there are 400,000 or so distinct CDR3 sequences, 20% to 25% of which are singletons. Sequenced material: PBMCs or a T cell subset sorted from them (not recorded which). The source of these receptors is an adult woman who had mild COVID-19 (a few samples of this study predate the infection). Cell type and time point are not known.

The sample holds a few counts of this clonotype. The chain is built from TRBV2 and TRBJ1-2; no definite D call. The CDR3 is made up of 15 amino acids. CDR1 and CDR2 (germline): SNHLY, FYNNEI. The V end lost 4 bases, the J end lost 4 bases, and 16 bases lay between the germline ends. CDR3 protein: CASSVRVGYGYGYTF. The CDR3 nucleotides read TGTGCCAGCAGTGTGAGGGTGGGGTATGGCTATGGCTACACCTTC.

This clonotype was seen a few times. The chain is built from TRBV20-1 and TRBJ1-5; possible D gene TRBD1, 6 bases. The V end lost 3 bases, the J end lost 2 bases, and 8 bases lay between the germline ends. Germline loops: CDR1 DFQATT, CDR2 SNEGSKA (reference sequence). This CDR3 contains 13 residues. The CDR3, as DNA: TGCAGTGCTAGCAGGGGCGGCAATCAGCCCCAGCATTTT. The encoded protein is CSASRGGNQPQHF.

The chain links TRBV9 to TRBJ2-2; either TRBD1 or TRBD2 may supply D (5 bases each). V lost 1 base to trimming and J lost 6 bases, with 19 bases between them. CDR1 and CDR2 from the germline V gene are SGDLS and YYNGEE. The CDR3 loop spans 17 amino acids. The CDR3, as DNA: TGTGCCAGCAGCGTAAATCTCGGGGCGCGCTATTCCGGGGAGCTGTTTTTT. Protein sequence: CASSVNLGARYSGELFF.

The chain carries TRBV7-2 and TRBJ2-1; 11 nucleotides match TRBD2. CDR3 length: 16 amino acids. The V segment lost 5 bases and the J segment 4 bases; nucleotides outside the gene matches: 7. The V gene's germline CDR1 is SGHTA and CDR2 FQGNSA. This CDR3 reads CASSPQTSGVYNEQFF. The DNA of the CDR3 is TGTGCCAGCAGCCCACAGACTAGCGGGGTTTACAATGAGCAGTTCTTC. Using reference TRBV7-2 and TRBJ2-1 for the parts outside the CDR3, the full variable domain is GAGVSQSPSNKVTEKGKDVELRCDPISGHTALYWYRQSLGQGLEFLIYFQGNSAPDKSGLPSDRFSAERTGGSVSTLTIQRTQQEDSAVYLCASSPQTSGVYNEQFFGPGTRLTVL.

V gene TRBV7-9 combines with J gene TRBJ1-2; TRBD1 matches at 7 bases. The CDR3 is 15 amino acids. The germline CDR1 and CDR2 sequences are SEHNR and FQNEAQ (reference sequence). J was trimmed by 2 bases and V by 2 bases; bases with no gene match: 5. In nucleotides, the CDR3 is TGTGCCAGCAGCTTAAATCAGGGGGAGAACTATGGCTACACCTTC. Protein sequence: CASSLNQGENYGYTF.

The chain recombines TRBV19 with TRBJ2-7; the match to TRBD2 covers 9 bases. Germline V gives CDR1 LNHDA, CDR2 SQIVND (reference sequence). The CDR3 is 15 amino acids. V gave up 2 bases and J gave up 7 bases; unmatched junction bases: 9. For the CDR3, the DNA is TGTGCCAGTAGTATATCCATTAGCGGGAGCTATGAGCAGTACTTC. Residues: CASSISISGSYEQYF.

The rearrangement uses TRBV7-9 and TRBJ2-7; the D gene could be TRBD1 or TRBD2 (5 bases each). The CDR3 has 14 amino acids. Per the germline V gene, CDR1 is SEHNR and CDR2 is FQNEAQ (reference sequence). The germline V and J ends were trimmed by 5 bases and 6 bases, with 17 bases remaining between them. CDR3 protein: CASSRDLLRFEQYF. Written as DNA, the CDR3 is TGTGCCAGCAGCCGGGACCTGCTCCGATTCGAGCAGTACTTC.

This rearrangement joins TRBV9 to TRBJ2-7; 9 nucleotides match TRBD2. Germline V gives CDR1 SGDLS, CDR2 YYNGEE. The length of the CDR3 is 15 residues. With 3 bases clipped from V and 3 bases from J, the junction kept 7 bases outside the gene matches. The CDR3 nucleotides read TGTGCCAGCAGCGCCGGGACTAGCAGAAGCTACGAGCAGTACTTC. Amino acids: CASSAGTSRSYEQYF.

This clonotype was picked up a small number of times. The chain recombines TRBV5-1 with TRBJ2-1, with TRBD2 as a possible D gene (5 bases). Germline V gene sequence: CDR1 SGHRS, CDR2 YFSETQ. The CDR3 is made up of 15 amino acids. Trimming pared 1 base from V and 8 bases from J, leaving 16 bases between. The CDR3 nucleotides are TGCGCCAGCAGCTTGCAAAGCGTCGGACTGGATGAGCAGTTCTTC. This gives the protein CASSLQSVGLDEQFF.

This clonotype was seen more than once but under ten times. Here the CDR3 reads CASSPILEMNTEAFF. In nucleotides, the CDR3 is TGTGCCAGCAGCCCTATACTCGAAATGAACACTGAAGCTTTCTTT. The chain combines TRBV3-1 with TRBJ1-1; no clear D. The CDR3 loop spans 15 amino acids. V was cut by 4 bases and J by 0 bases, with 12 bases left in between. The germline gives CDR1 LGHDT, CDR2 YNNKEL (reference sequence).

The chain joins TRBV7-8 to TRBJ1-1; 7 bases line up with TRBD1. CDR3 length: 15 residues. Germline CDR1 SGHVS, CDR2 FQNEAQ. V gave up 1 base and J gave up 4 bases; unmatched junction bases: 6. The CDR3 nucleotides read TGTGCCAGCAGCTTAGGGACAGGAGGGGCCACTGAAGCTTTCTTT. This encodes CASSLGTGGATEAFF.